This T cell receptor beta chain was sequenced in a study of T cells in Graves' hyperthyroidism and ophthalmopathy. This clonotype has at least ten counts. Using RNA transcripts as the source, TCR beta CDR3 regions were amplified. Primed by the HTBI set, a first-round RT-PCR was run on the TCR CDR3. TCRdb called the multiplex PCR reads again in MiXCR, with one record for every CDR3 protein. The sample lists 730,000 or so distinct CDR3 sequences; around 20% were seen once. The CDR3 totals 13 residues. Between the trimmed V and J ends, which lost 6 bases and 1 base, there was a span of 9 bases. This sequence joins TRBV12-3 or TRBV12-4 and TRBJ1-1, with TRBD1 as a possible D gene (6 bases). Sequencing was performed on blood. This TCR came from a woman in her fifties or sixties with Graves' hyperthyroidism that later progressed to Graves' ophthalmopathy. The CDR3 loop reads CASRVQGNTEAFF. The CDR3 coding sequence is TGTGCCAGCAGGGTACAGGGGAACACTGAAGCTTTCTTT.